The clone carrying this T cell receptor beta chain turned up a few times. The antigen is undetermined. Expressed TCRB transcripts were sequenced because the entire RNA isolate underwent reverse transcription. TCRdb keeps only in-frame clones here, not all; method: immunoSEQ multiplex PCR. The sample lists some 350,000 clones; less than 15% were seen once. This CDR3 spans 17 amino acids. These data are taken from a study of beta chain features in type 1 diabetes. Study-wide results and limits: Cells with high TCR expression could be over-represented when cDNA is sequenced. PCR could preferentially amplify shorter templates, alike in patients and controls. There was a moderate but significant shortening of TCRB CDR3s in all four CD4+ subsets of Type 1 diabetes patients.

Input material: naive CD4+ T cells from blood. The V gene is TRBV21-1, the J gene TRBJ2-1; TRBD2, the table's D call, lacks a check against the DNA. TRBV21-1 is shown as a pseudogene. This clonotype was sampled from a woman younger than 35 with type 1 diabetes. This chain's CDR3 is CASSIGLAGGSYNEQFF. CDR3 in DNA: TGTGCCAGCAGCATTGGACTAGCGGGAGGATCCTACAATGAGCAGTTCTTC.